Below, one T cell receptor beta chain is given with its context. There is no known antigen for this receptor. No much larger clone exists at a distance of one base, and base qualities are not known. Other nucleotide sequences from this sample produce the same CDR3. The sample originates from a study of blood T cell repertoires in COVID-19 (TCRdb year 2020). Background for the entire study: Samples from collaborators originated in the United States, Italy and Spain and spanned both the acute and convalescent phases of COVID-19. The material from the prospective study consisted of cDNA or gDNA derived from T cells, B-cell-depleted T cells, or PBMCs. The dataset comprised deeply sampled blood TCRbeta repertoires from subjects exposed to, actively infected with, or recovered from COVID-19. The repertoires were made available in a free public database intended to serve as a resource for research on the immune response to SARS-CoV-2. Samples were obtained from the ongoing ImmuneRACE study (first 160 participants) and from about 1,300 subjects provided by 6 global collaborators. Sample metadata almost always included a de-identified subject ID, COVID-19 status, age in years and sex. Where available, HLA class I and class II types were obtained from metadata supplied by the sample provider rather than from assay-based typing. Here is what the overall study found, with its caveats: Clinical and demographic metadata were provided uncurated, with the amount varying by source and participant.

Each collaborating institution followed its own protocols to collect whole blood in K2EDTA tubes. For TCRbeta analysis, collaborators shipped samples in one of three forms: frozen whole blood, isolated PBMCs, or DNA extracted from either of those sample types. Germline trimming amounts to 4 bases on V and 2 bases on J, with 7 as the count of junction bases outside the gene matches. Including cysteine and phenylalanine, the CDR3 has 16 amino acids. Just the 48-base CDR3 DNA is kept, in frame starting at base 1. Per the germline V gene, MDHEN is the CDR1 and SYDVKM is the CDR2. TCRbeta CDR3 regions were amplified from genomic DNA by means of the immunoSEQ Assay, a bias-controlled multiplex PCR. On the study's bioinformatics: The number of nucleated cells in each sample was estimated by amplification of reference gene primers within the assay. Sequence reads were collapsed and filtered to measure the absolute abundance of every unique TCRbeta CDR3 rearrangement. Productive Simpson clonality was computed per sample as the square root of Simpson's diversity index over productive rearrangements. The table was pulled from immuneACCESS by TCRdb, which kept in-frame rearrangements only. Such tables lose some clones; where checked, under half of the loss comes from unresolved V genes, and the rest has no known cause. V and J calls and clone size are those listed in that table; D and trimming were worked out from the DNA. The sample has approximately 100,000 clones on record, about four fifths of them singletons. The ten most abundant clones make up around 4.8% of the sample.

This TCR was recovered from a man in his sixties with acute or convalescent COVID-19. The source material was peripheral blood. This chain is built from TRBV28 and TRBJ2-3, with 9 central nucleotides matching TRBD2. The CDR3 reads as follows: CASSSPAGGPTDTQYF. The sequenced DNA is TGTGCCAGCAGTTCTCCCGCGGGAGGGCCCACAGATACGCAGTATTTT.